The subject of this entry is one T cell receptor (beta chain). The antigen is undetermined. The sample originates from a study of T cells after yellow fever vaccination. Whole-study findings and limits: It was a small share of clonotypes that appeared in both CD4 and CD8 compartments. Boosting was followed by the reappearance of most primary-vaccination clones (roughly 96% CD4, 85% to 90% CD8).

Germline V gene sequence: CDR1 PRHDT, CDR2 FYEKMQ (reference sequence). The V gene end was trimmed by 3 bases and the J gene end by 6 bases; junction bases not matched to a gene: 1. There are 12 residues in the CDR3. In making TCR cDNA, 5'RACE template switching added a universal primer site and UMIs to it. TCRdb used MiXCR to reprocess the 5' RACE reads, holding one entry per CDR3 protein. The sample yields about 130,000 distinct CDR3 sequences, roughly 9% seen once. This chain links TRBV13 with TRBJ2-7; 8 bases fit TRBD1. Material: CD8+ T cells sorted from PBMCs, obtained on the day of the yellow fever booster vaccination. The sequence was obtained from a man between 18 and 29 years old who received the YFV17D yellow fever vaccine. The CDR3 loop is CASSFTGGEQYF. The DNA for the CDR3 is TGTGCCAGCAGCTTTACAGGGGGCGAGCAGTACTTC.